The TCR beta chain under discussion was sequenced for a study of T cells after yellow fever vaccination. Study details: SMART-Seq v4 Ultra Low Input prepared libraries from low-cell fractions. Notes on the study in general: A small proportion of clonotypes was detected in both the CD4 and CD8 compartments.

The V gene's germline CDR1 is MNHEY and CDR2 SVGEGT. CDR3 length equals 13 residues. V gave up 4 bases and J gave up 3 bases, with 7 bases separating them. This clonotype turned up a few times. No antigen is known for it. UMIs were added to TCR cDNA along with a universal primer site when it was made by 5'RACE template switching. TCRdb redid the calling of the 5' RACE reads with MiXCR, one entry per CDR3 protein. The table includes hundreds of thousands of distinct CDR3 sequences, 9% to 15% detected once. The sample in question was PBMCs, obtained on the day of the yellow fever booster vaccination. This clonotype was sampled from a man younger than 45 who received the YFV17D yellow fever vaccine. The V call is TRBV6-2 or TRBV6-3, the J call TRBJ2-1; no definite D call. The CDR3 reads CASSFYLYNEQFF. The CDR3, as DNA: TGTGCCAGCAGTTTCTATCTCTACAATGAGCAGTTCTTC.